This record concerns one T cell receptor beta chain sequence. This sample was included in a study of early T cells in non-severe SARS-CoV-2 infection. Via MiXCR, TCRdb re-called the 5' RACE reads, giving one row per CDR3 protein. The repertoire holds roughly 69,000 distinct CDR3 sequences, with 9% to 10% as singletons. The CDR3 covers 17 residues. V was pared by 4 bases and J by 7 bases, with 14 bases of the junction left unmatched. Germline CDR1 reads MNHEY; CDR2 reads SMNVEV (reference sequence). The clonotype comes from an adult who was a healthcare worker with PCR-confirmed SARS-CoV-2 infection or an uninfected control (not recorded which). This sample comprised whole blood, obtained at baseline. The genes are TRBV27 and TRBJ2-2; 8 nucleotides line up with TRBD2. CDR3 residues: CASSSAPGGKGDGELFF. CDR3 in DNA: TGTGCCAGCAGTTCGGCTCCGGGAGGGAAAGGGGACGGGGAGCTGTTTTTT.